This T cell receptor beta chain comes out of a study of Graves' ophthalmopathy and Graves' hyperthyroidism. Looking at the study overall: There was a collection of peripheral blood at initial diagnosis, before any treatment.

RNA transcripts were the source from which TCR beta CDR3 regions were amplified. Amplification began with first-round RT-PCR using HTBI primers, then second-round multiplex PCR was performed. TCRdb re-analysed the multiplex PCR reads in MiXCR, keeping a single row per CDR3 protein. The repertoire holds 450,000 or so distinct CDR3 sequences, with approximately 15% as singletons. The CDR3 runs to 13 residues. Per the germline V gene, CDR1 is MDHEN and CDR2 is SYDVKM. V was pared by 4 bases and J by 2 bases, with 8 bases between. In its sample, this clonotype was seen many times. The V gene is TRBV28, the J gene TRBJ1-1; D unresolved. The sample taken for sequencing was blood. This sequence was found in a woman in her thirties with Graves' ophthalmopathy. The CDR3 DNA reads TGTGCCAGCAGTTCCCCCTTAAACACTGAAGCTTTCTTT. Residues: CASSSPLNTEAFF.